This entry describes one T cell receptor beta chain. Its specificity is not known. The data were taken from a study of T-cell memory formation after mild COVID-19. Study-level background: The two donors had largely donor-specific TCR clusters.

Notes on the study in general: Clones that contracted from day 15 to 85 had balanced CD4/CD8; later expanders were CD4+ biased.

Constant-segment primers served in 5'RACE that generated TCR alpha and TCR beta cDNA libraries bearing sample barcodes and UMIs. TCRdb re-called the 5' RACE reads with MiXCR, one entry per CDR3 protein. The sample yields approximately 440,000 distinct CDR3 sequences, roughly 20% seen once. The TCR comes from an adult woman who had mild COVID-19 (a few samples of this study predate the infection). Cell type and time point are not known. Sequencing was performed on PBMCs or a T cell subset sorted from them (not recorded which).

The CDR3 loop is CASSKEGVGVAFF. CDR3 bases: TGTGCCAGTAGTAAGGAGGGTGTTGGAGTAGCTTTCTTT. The gene calls are TRBV19 and TRBJ1-1; D is ambiguous. Germline CDR1 is LNHDA and CDR2 is SQIVND (reference sequence). The CDR3 consists of 13 residues. Trimming left V 4 bases short and J 10 bases short, with 16 bases between.